The text below deals with one T cell receptor (beta chain). The record originates from a study of graft-versus-host responses after intestinal transplantation. As for the study in general: Recipients across the board were started on anti-thymocyte globulin induction, then kept on tacrolimus and steroids for around three years.

Study conclusions and caveats: Analysis identified GvH clones in recipient marrow, with some appearing first in ileum or blood.

With 0 bases removed from V and 0 bases from J, the gap between germline ends came to 16 bases. Germline CDR1 is MGHRA and CDR2 is YSYEKL. CDR3 length equals 18 residues. Measured with immunoSEQ multiplex PCR; TCRdb has only the in-frame clones, and not every one. This table has about 25,000 clones, 40% appearing once. The TCR was taken from a human patient who received an intestinal transplant. This specimen consisted of alloreactive CD4+ T cells from a mixed lymphocyte reaction culture, obtained before intestinal transplant. As to subset: CFSE-low proliferating T cells sorted from approximately six-day pre-transplant mixed lymphocyte reaction (GvH or HvG direction). The chain uses TRBV4-1 and TRBJ2-3, with D maybe TRBD1 (6 bases). CDR3 sequence (DNA): TGCGCCAGCAGCCAAGAGGGTCGAGGGGGATTGAGCACAGATACGCAGTATTTT. It is translated as CASSQEGRGGLSTDTQYF.